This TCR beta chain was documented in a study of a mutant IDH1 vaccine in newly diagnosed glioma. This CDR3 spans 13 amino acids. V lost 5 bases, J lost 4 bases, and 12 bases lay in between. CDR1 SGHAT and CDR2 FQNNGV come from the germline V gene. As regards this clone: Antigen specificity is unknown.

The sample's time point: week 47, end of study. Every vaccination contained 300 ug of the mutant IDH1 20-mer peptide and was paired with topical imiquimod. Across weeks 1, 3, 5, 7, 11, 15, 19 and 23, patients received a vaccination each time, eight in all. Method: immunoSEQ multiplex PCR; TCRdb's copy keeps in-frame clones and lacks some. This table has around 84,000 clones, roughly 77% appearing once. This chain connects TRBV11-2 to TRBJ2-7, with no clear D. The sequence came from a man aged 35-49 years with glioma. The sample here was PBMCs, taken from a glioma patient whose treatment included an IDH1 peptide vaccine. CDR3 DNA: TGTGCCAGCAGCCCGGCGGCGGTTTACGAGCAGTACTTC. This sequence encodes CASSPAAVYEQYF.